This T cell receptor beta chain was recorded in a study of cytomegalovirus exposure and HLA in healthy donors. About the research overall: A prior analysis found about 110 million unique TCR beta sequences from 150 million to 200 million T cells.

Worth noting for this clone: Its antigen is unknown.

Overall study findings and caveats: Cytomegalovirus status was reportedly diagnosed by the classifier with high specificity and sensitivity.

The CDR3 totals 11 residues. Germline CDR1 is SGHDT and CDR2 is YYEEEE. Trimming took 1 base from V and 9 from J, leaving 7 bases between them. Primers for the PCR totalled 60 Vbeta and 13 Jbeta. As processed by the authors: As a later analysis found, there were 60 million to 90 million unique TCR beta chains, of which approximately 10 million were shared. TCRdb's copy holds only in-frame clones and misses some; the assay was immunoSEQ multiplex PCR. The DNA gave D and trimming, while V, J and clone size come from that table. There are some 240,000 clones in the sample; 78% occur only once, and less than 4.5% lies in the top ten.

The chain carries TRBV5-6 and TRBJ2-5, with D maybe TRBD2 (6 bases). Sequencing was done on a sample of PBMCs. The sequence was obtained from a male donor in good health and CMV-seronegative. CDR3 protein: CASSLSGAQYF. Written as DNA, the CDR3 is TGTGCCAGCAGCTTGTCGGGGGCCCAGTACTTC.